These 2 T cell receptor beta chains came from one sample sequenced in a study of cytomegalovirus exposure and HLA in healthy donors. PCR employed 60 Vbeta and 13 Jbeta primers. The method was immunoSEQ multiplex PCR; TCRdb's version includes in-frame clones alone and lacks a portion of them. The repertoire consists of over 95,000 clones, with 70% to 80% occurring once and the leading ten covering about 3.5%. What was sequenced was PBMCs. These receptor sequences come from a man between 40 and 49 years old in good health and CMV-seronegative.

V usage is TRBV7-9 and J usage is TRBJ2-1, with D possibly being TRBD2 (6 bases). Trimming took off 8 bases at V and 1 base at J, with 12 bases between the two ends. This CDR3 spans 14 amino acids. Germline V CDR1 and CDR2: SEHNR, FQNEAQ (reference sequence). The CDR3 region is CASGRLGSYNEQFF. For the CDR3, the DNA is TGTGCCAGCGGTAGACTAGGTTCCTACAATGAGCAGTTCTTC.

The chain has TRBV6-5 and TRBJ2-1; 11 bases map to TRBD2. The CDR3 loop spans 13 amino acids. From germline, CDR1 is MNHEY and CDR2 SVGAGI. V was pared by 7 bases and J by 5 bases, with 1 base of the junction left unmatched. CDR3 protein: CASTGLADNEQFF. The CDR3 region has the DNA TGTGCCAGCACGGGACTAGCGGACAATGAGCAGTTCTTC.